One sample yielded the 32 T cell receptor beta chains listed below, sequenced in a study of T cell responses to AZD1222 COVID-19 vaccine. Libraries were prepared by immunoSEQ multiplex PCR; TCRdb keeps only in-frame clonotypes and omits some of them. The profile shows about 150,000 clones, 90% of them singletons. Sequenced here: peripheral blood, sampled on day 0 of AZD1222 vaccination. The receptors were sampled from an adult in good health.

The V and J genes are TRBV5-1 and TRBJ1-1; possible D gene TRBD1, 6 bases. Germline-derived CDR1 and CDR2 are SGHRS and YFSETQ. Trimming cost V 4 bases and J 5 bases, with 12 bases left between them. The CDR3 is 13 amino acids. The CDR3 region is CASSPQGWTEAFF. The CDR3 bases are TGCGCCAGCAGCCCACAGGGATGGACTGAAGCTTTCTTT.

The count of this clone is one. The chain links TRBV5-1 to TRBJ1-2; D ambiguous. Trimming removed 2 bases at V and 3 bases at J, with 14 bases between. Germline CDR1 reads SGHRS; CDR2 reads YFSETQ. This CDR3 comprises 15 residues. This chain's CDR3 is CASSLGIDLDYGYTF. CDR3 nucleotides: TGCGCCAGCAGCTTAGGAATAGACTTGGACTATGGCTACACCTTC. The complete variable domain, with remaining parts taken from reference TRBV5-1 and TRBJ1-2, reads KAGVTQTPRYLIKTRGQQVTLSCSPISGHRSVSWYQQTPGQGLQFLFEYFSETQRNKGNFPGRFSGRQFSNSRSEMNVSTLELGDSALYLCASSLGIDLDYGYTFGSGTRLTVV.

CDR3 in amino acids: CASSSGRSSYNSPLHF. As DNA, the CDR3 is TGTGCCAGCAGCTCCGGACGTAGCTCCTATAATTCACCCCTCCACTTT. The chain combines TRBV7-3 with TRBJ1-6; no definite D call. CDR1 is SGHTA, CDR2 FQGTGA, per germline. The ends were cut back, 4 bases at V and 0 bases at J, with 10 bases in the middle. The CDR3 totals 16 residues.

The rearrangement uses TRBV11-2 and TRBJ2-7; D remains ambiguous. V was clipped by 2 bases and J by 2 bases, with 10 bases between them. The length of the CDR3 is 14 residues. Germline V gives CDR1 SGHAT, CDR2 FQNNGV. CDR3 bases: TGTGCCAGCAGCTTACGGGTCACAGCCTACGAGCAGTACTTC. Its protein is CASSLRVTAYEQYF.

The rearrangement joins TRBV4-2 to TRBJ1-2, with D possibly matching TRBD1 (5 bases). The V end lost 1 base, the J end lost 3 bases, and 15 bases lay between the germline ends. Germline V gene lookup returns CDR1 LGHNA and CDR2 YNFKEQ. The CDR3 totals 16 residues. The CDR3 here is CASSQVRGSADYGYTF. In DNA, the CDR3 is TGTGCCAGCAGCCAAGTTCGGGGCAGCGCAGACTATGGCTACACCTTC.

This clone was counted once. The V gene is TRBV7-2, the J gene TRBJ2-7, with a tentative D call TRBD1 (5 bases). Trimming took 3 bases from V and 2 from J, leaving 11 bases between them. In germline, CDR1 is SGHTA, CDR2 FQGNSA. This CDR3 comprises 14 residues. The chain's CDR3 is CASSFDSRTYEQYF. The DNA for the CDR3 is TGTGCCAGCAGCTTTGACAGCCGGACCTACGAGCAGTACTTC.

This clone was seen a single time. The chain combines TRBV5-1 with TRBJ2-7; D is unclear. Trimming removed 0 bases from V and 0 bases from J, with 7 bases in between. The CDR3 consists of 14 residues. CDR1 is SGHRS and CDR2 is YFSETQ in the germline V gene. The CDR3 coding sequence is TGCGCCAGCAGCTTGGGACCTCTCTCCTACGAGCAGTACTTC. This gives the protein CASSLGPLSYEQYF.

The J gene is TRBJ2-1, the V gene TRBV7-8; D perhaps matches TRBD2 (6 bases). V was cut by 5 bases and J by 4 bases, with 15 bases left in between. The CDR3 length is 15 residues. Germline assignment: CDR1 SGHVS and CDR2 FQNEAQ. The CDR3 bases are TGTGCCAGCAGCAAACCTAGGAGGGTATACAATGAGCAGTTCTTC. This sequence encodes CASSKPRRVYNEQFF.

The rearrangement uses TRBV19 and TRBJ1-3; no firm D call. The CDR3 loop spans 15 amino acids. Germline CDR1 and CDR2: LNHDA and SQIVND (reference sequence). V was clipped by 3 bases and J by 8 bases, with 17 bases between them. CDR3 protein: CASSIRKGSRDTIYF. CDR3 in DNA: TGTGCCAGTAGTATTCGGAAGGGAAGTCGGGACACCATATATTTT.

The J gene is TRBJ2-5, the V gene TRBV20-1, with D possibly TRBD2 on 6 matching bases. Germline V gene data show CDR1 as DFQATT and CDR2 as SNEGSKA (reference sequence). Trimming left V 3 bases short and J 2 bases short, with 19 bases between. The CDR3 runs to 16 residues. CDR3 sequence reads: CSASDPIPGAQETQYF. CDR3 in DNA: TGCAGTGCTAGTGACCCAATTCCGGGAGCTCAAGAGACCCAGTACTTC.

This chain uses TRBV28 with TRBJ1-5, with D uncertain. Trimming stripped 3 bases from V and 5 bases from J, with 8 bases between. CDR3 length: 13 amino acids. Germline CDR1 MDHEN, CDR2 SYDVKM. The CDR3 loop is CASSLLEYQPQHF. DNA of the CDR3: TGTGCCAGCAGTTTGCTGGAATATCAGCCCCAGCATTTT. The complete variable domain, with remaining parts taken from reference TRBV28 and TRBJ1-5, reads DVKVTQSSRYLVKRTGEKVFLECVQDMDHENMFWYRQDPGLGLRLIYFSYDVKMKEKGDIPEGYSVSREKKERFSLILESASTNQTSMYLCASSLLEYQPQHFGDGTRLSIL.

V usage is TRBV7-9 and J usage is TRBJ1-1; D possibly corresponds to TRBD1 (6 bases). CDR3 length: 13 residues. In germline, CDR1 is SEHNR, CDR2 FQNEAQ (reference sequence). V was pared by 5 bases and J by 3 bases, with 10 bases between. For the CDR3, the DNA is TGTGCCAGCAGCCAAGGGGGGCACACTGAAGCTTTCTTT. This encodes CASSQGGHTEAFF.

The table lists this clone with a few counts. V and J are TRBV9 and TRBJ1-5; D not certain. The CDR3 is 15 residues long. Looked up from germline, CDR1 is SGDLS and CDR2 is YYNGEE. Trimming removed 0 bases from V and 2 bases from J, with 9 bases in between. In DNA form, the CDR3 reads TGTGCCAGCAGCGTAGGAGGGTTACGCAATCAGCCCCAGCATTTT. It is translated as CASSVGGLRNQPQHF.

The genes are TRBV6-5 and TRBJ1-2, with 7 bases matching TRBD1. The germline gives CDR1 MNHEY, CDR2 SVGAGI. J was trimmed by 4 bases and V by 8 bases; bases with no gene match: 4. CDR3 length: 12 residues. In DNA form, the CDR3 reads TGTGCCAGCGACAGGACAGGCTATGGCTACACCTTC. Its protein is CASDRTGYGYTF.

This sequence joins TRBV10-3 and TRBJ1-1; D possibly corresponds to TRBD1 (5 bases). The V end was cut by 6 bases, the J end by 10 bases, with 15 bases between. The CDR3 is 12 amino acids. Per germline, CDR1 ENHRY and CDR2 SYGVKD. The CDR3: CAISPGPEGAFF. CDR3 in DNA: TGTGCCATCAGCCCGGGGCCTGAGGGAGCTTTCTTT.

The CDR3 loop is CASSTGQGGHEKLFF. CDR3 coding DNA: TGTGCCAGCAGCACGGGACAGGGGGGACATGAAAAACTGTTTTTT. The chain has TRBV5-5 and TRBJ1-4; 11 nucleotides agree with TRBD1. The CDR3 spans 15 residues. Germline V gene lookup returns CDR1 SGHKS and CDR2 YYEKEE (reference sequence). V trimming: 4 bases; J trimming: 6 bases; junction bases outside the gene matches: 5.

The rearrangement links TRBV7-9 to TRBJ1-6, with D maybe TRBD1 (6 bases). V was cut by 6 bases and J by 9 bases, with 12 bases left in between. Germline assignment: CDR1 SEHNR and CDR2 FQNEAQ (reference sequence). CDR3 size: 13 residues. The DNA for the CDR3 is TGTGCCAGCAGTCTACCGACAGGTTCACCCCTCCACTTT. This encodes CASSLPTGSPLHF.

The J gene is TRBJ1-1, the V gene TRBV6-5, with D perhaps TRBD1 (5 bases). This CDR3 contains 16 residues. The germline gives CDR1 MNHEY, CDR2 SVGAGI. V lost 0 bases and J lost 1, with 12 bases in between. The CDR3, as DNA: TGTGCCAGCAGTTACTCTCAGGGCATTGGGAACACTGAAGCTTTCTTT. The encoded protein is CASSYSQGIGNTEAFF.

The chain has TRBV3-1 (or the pseudogene TRBV3-2) and TRBJ2-5; tentative D call: TRBD2 (6 bases). CDR1 and CDR2 (germline): LGHDT, YNNKEL (reference sequence). V shed 0 bases and J shed 6 bases, with 14 bases lying between them. This CDR3 region has 15 residues. CDR3 loop: CASSQDSGCGKTQYF. The CDR3 DNA is TGTGCCAGCAGCCAAGATTCTGGCTGCGGGAAGACCCAGTACTTC.

The chain is built from TRBV28 and TRBJ1-4, with D hard to call. Germline values: CDR1 MDHEN, CDR2 SYDVKM. Trimming left V 2 bases short and J 7 bases short, with 14 bases between. The CDR3 sequence is 15 residues long. The CDR3 loop is CASSLSPGSAEKLFF. The CDR3 bases are TGTGCCAGCAGTTTAAGTCCGGGGTCGGCTGAAAAACTGTTTTTT.

The chain is built from TRBV5-5 and TRBJ2-3, with D unclear. Germline CDR1 and CDR2: SGHKS and YYEKEE (reference sequence). Trimming shortened V by 1 base and J by 6 bases, and 21 bases separated the two germline ends. CDR3 length: 17 amino acids. For the CDR3, the DNA is TGTGCCAGCAGCTTGTATCATGGAAGTGAGTATGAGGATACGCAGTATTTT. Encoded protein: CASSLYHGSEYEDTQYF.

V usage is TRBV7-2 and J usage is TRBJ2-1; D is undetermined. The germline CDR1 and CDR2 sequences are SGHTA and FQGNSA. V lost 0 bases and J 2 bases, leaving 11 bases between the germline ends. This CDR3 comprises 16 residues. DNA for the CDR3: TGTGCCAGCAGCTTAGCGCTTGCGAGTACCTACAATGAGCAGTTCTTC. This gives the protein CASSLALASTYNEQFF.

This chain uses TRBV6-2 or TRBV6-3 with TRBJ2-1; TRBD2 is a possible D gene (6 bases). The CDR3 length is 12 residues. Trimming took 6 bases from V and 9 from J, leaving 12 bases between them. Germline V CDR1 and CDR2: MNHEY, SVGEGT. The CDR3 DNA sequence: TGTGCCAGCAGCCGGGACTTCGGTGAGCAGTTCTTC. It specifies CASSRDFGEQFF.

The DNA for the CDR3 is TGTGCCATCAGCGAGACAGCTAACACTGAAGCTTTCTTT. Encoded protein: CAISETANTEAFF. V gene TRBV10-3 combines with J gene TRBJ1-1, with D possibly being TRBD1 (5 bases). This CDR3 has 13 residues. Germline V gives CDR1 ENHRY, CDR2 SYGVKD. Trimming shortened V by 6 bases and J by 2 bases, and 10 bases separated the two germline ends.

The V and J genes are TRBV11-3 and TRBJ2-7; D is uncertain. Germline CDR1 SGHNT, CDR2 YENEEA. Trimming cost V 3 bases and J 0 bases, with 9 bases left between them. CDR3 size: 14 residues. Here the CDR3 reads CASSFFTSSYEQYF. CDR3 nucleotides: TGTGCCAGCAGCTTTTTCACGAGCTCCTACGAGCAGTACTTC.

Written as DNA, the CDR3 is TGTGCCACCGGTGATTGGACGGGTAACTATGGCTACACCTTC. Its protein product is CATGDWTGNYGYTF. The V call is TRBV10-3, the J call TRBJ1-2; D gene uncertain. Trimming stripped 10 bases from V and 1 base from J, with 16 bases between. The CDR3 has 14 residues. Germline V gene data show CDR1 as ENHRY and CDR2 as SYGVKD.

This clone was counted once. The chain recombines TRBV11-2 with TRBJ1-4; unclear D gene. The V end was cut by 5 bases, the J end by 0 bases, with 16 bases between. Germline assignment: CDR1 SGHAT and CDR2 FQNNGV. This CDR3 is 17 amino acids long. The CDR3 sequence is CASSPRGRGTTNEKLFF. The CDR3 nucleotides read TGTGCCAGCAGCCCTAGAGGTCGGGGAACAACTAATGAAAAACTGTTTTTT.

The chain combines TRBV30 with TRBJ1-1, with a possible D match to TRBD1 (6 bases). V was cut by 2 bases and J by 1 base, with 17 bases left in between. The CDR3 consists of 16 residues. Germline V gene sequence: CDR1 GTSNPN, CDR2 SVGIG (reference sequence). CDR3 region: CAWSKGGARGNTEAFF. In nucleotides, the CDR3 is TGTGCCTGGAGTAAAGGGGGGGCGCGGGGGAACACTGAAGCTTTCTTT.

This clone has only one observation. CDR3 sequence reads: CASSRGGGPDTGELFF. CDR3 nucleotides: TGTGCCAGCAGCCGGGGGGGAGGACCCGACACCGGGGAGCTGTTTTTT. This chain joins TRBV4-2 and TRBJ2-2; 7 positions match TRBD2. CDR1 and CDR2 from the germline V gene are LGHNA and YNFKEQ. The CDR3 has 16 amino acids. Trimming cost V 4 bases and J 3 bases; bases outside gene matches: 8.

CDR3 sequence: CASSVTGGNTIYF. The CDR3 bases are TGCGCCAGCAGCGTGACAGGGGGAAACACCATATATTTT. The J gene is TRBJ1-3, the V gene TRBV5-1; 7 bases match TRBD1. Germline V lookup: CDR1 SGHRS, CDR2 YFSETQ. The CDR3 totals 13 residues. Trimming removed 4 bases from V and 4 bases from J; junction bases left unmatched: 2. The entire variable domain, with the rest obtained from reference TRBV5-1 and TRBJ1-3, is as follows: KAGVTQTPRYLIKTRGQQVTLSCSPISGHRSVSWYQQTPGQGLQFLFEYFSETQRNKGNFPGRFSGRQFSNSRSEMNVSTLELGDSALYLCASSVTGGNTIYFGEGSWLTVV.

The chain links TRBV5-1 to TRBJ2-5; 7 nucleotides match TRBD2. Germline assignment: CDR1 SGHRS and CDR2 YFSETQ. This CDR3 contains 13 residues. The junction had 3 bases not matched to a gene; V was cut back by 4 bases and J by 3 bases. Here the CDR3 reads CASSRGGEETQYF. CDR3 sequence (DNA): TGCGCCAGCAGCCGGGGAGGGGAAGAGACCCAGTACTTC.

The rearrangement links TRBV10-2 to TRBJ2-7; the D is unclear. Trimming pared 5 bases from V and 2 bases from J, leaving 4 bases between. Germline loops: CDR1 WSHSY, CDR2 SAAADI. The length of the CDR3 is 11 residues. The CDR3 sequence is CASSTTYEQYF. CDR3 DNA: TGCGCCAGCAGTACGACCTACGAGCAGTACTTC.